The text below deals with one T cell receptor (beta chain). This specimen belongs to a study of blood T cell repertoires in COVID-19. The germline gives CDR1 MNHEY, CDR2 SVGEGT. The CDR3 has 15 amino acids. The V end lost 2 bases, the J end lost 3 bases, and 11 bases lay between the germline ends. This table comes from immunoSEQ multiplex PCR, and its TCRdb copy is limited to in-frame clones, with some not included. The table lists 81,000 or so clones, approximately 75% of them singletons. What was sequenced was peripheral blood. This TCR was recovered from a human donor in a cohort sampled during active COVID-19. The chain joins TRBV6-2 or TRBV6-3 to TRBJ1-5; D is possibly TRBD1 (5 bases). The CDR3 nucleotides read TGTGCCAGCAGTTACGGGGGAGGCGTCAATCAGCCCCAGCATTTT. Protein sequence: CASSYGGGVNQPQHF.